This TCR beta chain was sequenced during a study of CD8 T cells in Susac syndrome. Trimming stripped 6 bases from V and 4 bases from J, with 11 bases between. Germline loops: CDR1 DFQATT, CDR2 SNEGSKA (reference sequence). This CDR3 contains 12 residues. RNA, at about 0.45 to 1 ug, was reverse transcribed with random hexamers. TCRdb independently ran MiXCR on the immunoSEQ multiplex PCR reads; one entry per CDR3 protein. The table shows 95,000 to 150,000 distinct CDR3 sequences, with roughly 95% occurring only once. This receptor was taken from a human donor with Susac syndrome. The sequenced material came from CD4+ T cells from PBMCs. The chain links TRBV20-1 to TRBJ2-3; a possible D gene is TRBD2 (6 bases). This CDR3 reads CSAAGSPDTQYF. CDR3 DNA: TGCAGTGCAGCCGGGAGCCCAGATACGCAGTATTTT.